This T cell receptor beta chain emerged from a study of blood T cell repertoires in COVID-19. Study-level information: Sites across the United States, Italy and Spain contributed samples from acute and convalescent COVID-19.

A few counts support this clone. Measured with immunoSEQ multiplex PCR; TCRdb has only the in-frame clones, and not every one. The sample contains 30,000 or so clones, approximately 81% of which appear only once. The specimen was peripheral blood. The sequence derives from a man older than 75 with acute or convalescent COVID-19.

CDR3 coding DNA: TGTGCCTGGGGGCCGGGGTTTGGGACCCAGTACTTC. This codes for CAWGPGFGTQYF. The gene calls are TRBV30 and TRBJ2-5; possibly TRBD2 for D (5 bases). The CDR3 loop spans 12 amino acids. Germline V CDR1 and CDR2: GTSNPN, SVGIG (reference sequence). The V end was cut by 5 bases, the J end by 7 bases, with 14 bases between.